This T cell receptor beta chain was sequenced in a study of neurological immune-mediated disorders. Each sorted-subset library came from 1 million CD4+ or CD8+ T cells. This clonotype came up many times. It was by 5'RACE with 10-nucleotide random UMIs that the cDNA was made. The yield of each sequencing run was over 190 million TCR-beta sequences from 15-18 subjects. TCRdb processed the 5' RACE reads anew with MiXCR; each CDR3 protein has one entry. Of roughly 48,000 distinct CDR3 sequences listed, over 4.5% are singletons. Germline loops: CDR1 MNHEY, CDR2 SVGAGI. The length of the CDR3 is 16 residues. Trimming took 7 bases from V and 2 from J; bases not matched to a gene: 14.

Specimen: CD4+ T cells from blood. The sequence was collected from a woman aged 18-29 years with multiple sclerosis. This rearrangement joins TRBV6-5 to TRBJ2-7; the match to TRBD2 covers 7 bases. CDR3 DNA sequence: TGTGCCAGCACCATAGCGGTCAGGACTAGAACCTACGAGCAGTACGTC. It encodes CASTIAVRTRTYEQYV.